The 12 T cell receptor beta chains below come from one sample, sequenced in a study of read filtering for tumor transcriptome and immune sequencing. Molecular barcoded adaptors covering alpha/delta and beta/gamma chains were used on 400 ng RNA. Via MiXCR, TCRdb re-called the reads, giving one row per CDR3 protein. The table has some 46,000 distinct CDR3 sequences, about an eighth seen once. The sample consisted of a population of CD138-negative cells sorted from bone marrow. These receptor sequences come from a donor at least 40 years old with multiple myeloma.

This clonotype was detected many times. This chain links TRBV4-3 with TRBJ2-7; D is possibly TRBD2 (6 bases). CDR3 size: 14 residues. The V end was cut by 2 bases, the J end by 2 bases, with 10 bases between. CDR1 is LGHNA, CDR2 YSLEER, per germline. The CDR3 region is CASSQFGGAYEQYF. The CDR3 DNA sequence: TGCGCCAGCAGCCAATTTGGCGGGGCCTACGAGCAGTACTTC.

This clonotype has at least ten counts. V is TRBV10-3 and J is TRBJ2-1; 7 positions match TRBD2. The CDR3 has 14 amino acids. Trimming at V came to 7 bases and at J to 4 bases, leaving 7 bases not matched to a gene. Germline CDR1 reads ENHRY; CDR2 reads SYGVKD. CDR3 in DNA: TGTGCCATCAAGGGGACGGGGGGATACAATGAGCAGTTCTTC. Its translation: CAIKGTGGYNEQFF.

At least ten counts were recorded for this clonotype. The chain employs TRBV12-3 or TRBV12-4 and TRBJ1-2; TRBD1 might be the D (6 bases). There are 15 residues in the CDR3. The ends were cut back, 5 bases at V and 4 bases at J, with 17 bases in the middle. CDR3 protein: CASSTRQVSAYGYTF. In DNA, the CDR3 is TGTGCCAGCAGTACTCGACAGGTCTCCGCCTATGGCTACACCTTC.

In this sample, this clonotype turned up many times. The genes are TRBV6-5 and TRBJ2-6; possible D gene TRBD2, 6 bases. This CDR3 has 14 amino acids. V gave up 10 bases and J gave up 0 bases, with 10 bases separating them. CDR1 MNHEY and CDR2 SVGAGI come from the germline V gene. CDR3 in amino acids: CATSGSSGANVLTF. The CDR3 nucleotides read TGTGCCACCTCCGGGAGCTCTGGGGCCAACGTCCTGACTTTC.

The table lists this clonotype with many counts. This chain joins TRBV5-1 and TRBJ2-5; 8 nucleotides line up with TRBD2. Germline assignment: CDR1 SGHRS and CDR2 YFSETQ. Trimming at V came to 4 bases and at J to 3 bases, leaving 2 bases not matched to a gene. The CDR3 has 13 amino acids. This CDR3 reads CASSVGLEETQYF. DNA of the CDR3: TGCGCCAGCAGCGTGGGACTAGAAGAGACCCAGTACTTC.

This clonotype occurred many times. The chain links TRBV7-9 to TRBJ2-3; perhaps TRBD2 as D (7 bases). Germline CDR1 SEHNR, CDR2 FQNEAQ (reference sequence). The length of the CDR3 is 15 residues. Trimming removed 1 base from V and 0 bases from J, with 8 bases in between. The CDR3, as DNA: TGTGCCAGCAGCTTAGAGGGGGGGAGCACAGATACGCAGTATTTT. Translating it yields CASSLEGGSTDTQYF.

This clonotype was observed many times. The rearrangement uses TRBV29-1 and TRBJ1-4; D possibly corresponds to TRBD1 (5 bases). Trimming pared 7 bases from V and 7 bases from J, leaving 16 bases between. Per germline, CDR1 SQVTM and CDR2 ANQGSEA. There are 13 residues in the CDR3. The CDR3 bases are TGCAGCGCCGAATCCCCGGGGGGTGAAAAACTGTTTTTT. Encoded protein: CSAESPGGEKLFF.

About this clonotype itself: One base separates it from a far larger clone, so it is likely a read error. Here the CDR3 omits its conserved ending phenylalanine or tryptophan, so a read error is the likely source. This chain uses TRBV6-2 or TRBV6-3 with TRBJ2-7; maybe TRBD2 (6 bases). Trimming stripped 2 bases from V and 1 base from J, with 12 bases between. The CDR3 is made up of 15 amino acids. Germline assignment: CDR1 MNHEY and CDR2 SVGEGT. The CDR3 loop reads CASSYAVSGSYEQYL. The CDR3 bases are TGTGCCAGCAGTTACGCGGTTAGCGGATCCTACGAGCAGTACCTT.

This clonotype was recorded at least ten times. The rearrangement links TRBV10-3 to TRBJ2-5; TRBD2 matches 11 bases. V shed 10 bases, J shed 4 bases, and the junction held 17 bases outside the gene matches. The CDR3 is 17 amino acids. Germline lookup yields CDR1 ENHRY and CDR2 SYGVKD. CDR3 in DNA: TGTGCCACCTCCGGGTTAGCGGGAGGGCCCGTGTCAGAGACCCAGTACTTC. As protein: CATSGLAGGPVSETQYF.

As for this clonotype: Since a far larger clone is one base different, this is likely a read error. The gene calls are TRBV7-9 and TRBJ2-1; D is ambiguous. CDR1 is SEHNR and CDR2 is FQNEAQ in the germline V gene (reference sequence). The CDR3 spans 15 residues. CDR3 sequence reads: CASSLAGNSYDEQFF. DNA for the CDR3: TGTGCCAGCAGCTTAGCGGGAAACTCCTACGATGAGCAGTTCTTC.

This clonotype was seen at least ten times. The CDR3 sequence: CASSQDLLAGSYEQYF. CDR3 bases: TGCGCCAGCAGCCAAGATTTGCTAGCGGGGTCCTACGAGCAGTACTTC. V gene TRBV4-3 combines with J gene TRBJ2-7; TRBD2 matches 9 bases. Trimming cost V 0 bases and J 1 base; bases outside gene matches: 4. This CDR3 comprises 16 residues. Germline CDR1 and CDR2: LGHNA and YSLEER.

This clonotype was seen ten or more times. The V gene is TRBV2, the J gene TRBJ1-5; TRBD1 matches 9 bases. Looked up from germline, CDR1 is SNHLY and CDR2 is FYNNEI. This CDR3 is 14 amino acids long. Unmatched junction bases numbered 6, after V lost 6 bases and J lost 6 bases. The CDR3 DNA reads TGTGCCAGCAGGGGACAGGGCCATAGTCAGCCCCAGCATTTT. Its translation is CASRGQGHSQPQHF.